This T cell receptor beta chain was recorded in a study of glioma-infiltrating T cells after dendritic cell vaccination. At the level of the study: Patients had newly diagnosed or recurrent glioblastoma and received dendritic cell vaccines.

The CDR3 covers 14 residues. The junction had 7 bases not matched to a gene; V was cut back by 6 bases and J by 2 bases. The germline V gene encodes CDR1 SGHRS and CDR2 YFSETQ. Fresh-frozen tumor tissue and more than two years of survival data were available for all. Blood PBMC samples: pre-vaccination, two weeks post third vaccination, and at tumor progression. The PCR used 60 V beta and 13 J beta primers. The protocol was immunoSEQ multiplex PCR, while the TCRdb copy is restricted to in-frame clones and leaves out a portion. The repertoire holds about 96,000 clones, with roughly 83% as singletons. The specimen was blood, collected before dendritic cell vaccination. The chain employs TRBV5-1 and TRBJ2-7; the match to TRBD2 covers 8 bases. This sequence originates from a human donor with glioblastoma. CDR3 loop: CASKTGGPTYEQYF. In DNA form, the CDR3 reads TGCGCCAGCAAGACGGGAGGGCCGACCTACGAGCAGTACTTC.